The clone carrying this TCR beta chain was recorded only once. TCRdb keeps only in-frame clones here, not all; method: immunoSEQ multiplex PCR. Here the sample spans roughly 87,000 clones, roughly 93% being singletons. The data are from a study of T cell changes during pregnancy in multiple sclerosis. V lost 6 bases to trimming and J lost 6 bases; unmatched junction nucleotides: 10. The CDR3 sequence is 15 residues long. Germline assignment: CDR1 MNHEY and CDR2 SVGAGI. Here the sequenced sample was peripheral blood, taken in the third trimester of pregnancy. The chain uses TRBV6-5 and TRBJ1-2; 10 nucleotides agree with TRBD1. This clonotype originated in a female donor in good health, enrolled as a control in a pregnancy study. CDR3 loop: CASSDQATGGHGYTF. CDR3 DNA sequence: TGTGCCAGCAGCGACCAAGCGACAGGGGGCCATGGCTACACCTTC.